Listed below are T cell receptor beta chains from one sample, sequenced in a study of human T cells and chemical hapten exposure. TCRdb used MiXCR to reprocess the RACE reads, holding one entry per CDR3 protein. The sample contains 33,000 or so distinct CDR3 sequences, around 12% of which appear only once. The source was whole blood, collected in connection with sensitization to the hapten diphenylcyclopropenone (DPC). These receptors were taken from a woman aged 40 to 49 with alopecia areata. Some clones in this sample may be carry-over from other donors' samples. CDR3s include the opening cysteine and the closing phenylalanine or tryptophan. A D gene is named only where the DNA matches it firmly. Rows may omit the clone size; those that give it use once, few, many or a size class.

V: TRBV20-1; D: .; size: many; J: TRBJ2-7; DNA: TGCAGTGCTTACCTGGGTGGAGTACACTCCTACGAGCAGTACTTC; CDR3: CSAYLGGVHSYEQYF
V: TRBV7-9; D: .; size: many; J: TRBJ2-3; DNA: TGTGCCAGCAGCTTAGGAAGAAGGAGATTGGTCACAGATACGCAGTATTTT; CDR3: CASSLGRRRLVTDTQYF
V: TRBV12-3/TRBV12-4; D: .; size: many; J: TRBJ1-1; DNA: TGTGCCAGCTCGCGCCCCAGCCGGGAAGCTTTCTTT; CDR3: CASSRPSREAFF
V: TRBV28; D: .; size: many; J: TRBJ2-1; DNA: TGTGCCAGCAGTAACCCATACAATGAGCAGTTCTTC; CDR3: CASSNPYNEQFF
V: TRBV10-1; D: .; size: many; J: TRBJ1-2; DNA: TGCGCCAGCAGCAACGGCCCTAACTATGGCTACACCTTC; CDR3: CASSNGPNYGYTF
V: TRBV7-6; D: TRBD1; size: many; J: TRBJ2-7; DNA: TGTGCCAGCAGCGCGAGCGGGACAGGGTCCTACGAGCAGTACTTC; CDR3: CASSASGTGSYEQYF
V: TRBV19; D: .; size: many; J: TRBJ2-2; DNA: TGTGCCAGCTGGTGGGGTACCGGGGAGCTGTTTTTT; CDR3: CASWWGTGELFF
V: TRBV28; D: .; size: many; J: TRBJ2-2; DNA: TGTGCCAGCAAAACTAGCCCGAACACCGGGGAGCTGTTTTTT; CDR3: CASKTSPNTGELFF
V: TRBV12-3/TRBV12-4; D: TRBD1; size: few; J: TRBJ1-1; DNA: TGTGCCAGCAGTTTACTCCCTATGGGGACAGTCCCGGAGGAAGCTTTCTTT; CDR3: CASSLLPMGTVPEEAFF
V: TRBV5-1; D: .; size: many; J: TRBJ2-1; DNA: TGCGCCAGCAGCTTGGTAGAAAGCTCCTACAATGAGCAGTTCTTC; CDR3: CASSLVESSYNEQFF
V: TRBV12-3/TRBV12-4; D: .; size: many; J: TRBJ2-5; DNA: TGTGCCAGCAGTTTAGACGGGCACCAAGAGACCCAGTACTTC; CDR3: CASSLDGHQETQYF
V: TRBV6-2/TRBV6-3; D: .; size: many; J: TRBJ1-4; DNA: TGTGCCAGCAGTTCAGGAGATGCAACTAATGAAAAACTGTTTTTT; CDR3: CASSSGDATNEKLFF
V: TRBV28; D: .; size: .; J: TRBJ2-7; DNA: TGTGCCAGCAGCCCGCTAGCGAAACCTAGCTACGAGCAGTACTTC; CDR3: CASSPLAKPSYEQYF
V: TRBV18; D: TRBD1; size: .; J: TRBJ1-6; DNA: TGTGCCAGCTCACCACCGGGACAGGTTTCACCCCTCCACTTT; CDR3: CASSPPGQVSPLHF
V: TRBV29-1; D: .; size: few; J: TRBJ2-3; DNA: TGCAGCGTTGAAGATCCAGATACGCAGTATTTT; CDR3: CSVEDPDTQYF
V: TRBV9; D: .; size: .; J: TRBJ2-7; DNA: TGTGCCAGCACCCCCGGGTTTATGGGTGAGCAGTACTTC; CDR3: CASTPGFMGEQYF
V: TRBV7-9; D: .; size: many; J: TRBJ1-5; DNA: TGTGCCAGCAGCGTCACACAGGGAATTCAGCCCCAGCATTTT; CDR3: CASSVTQGIQPQHF
V: TRBV7-6; D: .; size: many; J: TRBJ1-2; DNA: TGTGCCAGCAGCTTATCAGGGGAAATCTATGGCTACACCTTC; CDR3: CASSLSGEIYGYTF
V: TRBV15; D: .; size: many; J: TRBJ2-2; DNA: TGTGCCACCAGCAGTTACCTCAATTCTCCTCTTAACACCGGGGAGCTGTTTTTT; CDR3: CATSSYLNSPLNTGELFF
V: TRBV5-5; D: TRBD2; size: .; J: TRBJ2-1; DNA: TGTGCCAACAGCTTGGGCCTAGCGGGGACCTACAATGAGCAGTTCTTC; CDR3: CANSLGLAGTYNEQFF
V: TRBV24-1; D: .; size: many; J: TRBJ2-5; DNA: TGTGCCACCAGTGATTCGGGCAGACAAGAGACCCAGTACTTC; CDR3: CATSDSGRQETQYF
V: TRBV29-1; D: .; size: .; J: TRBJ1-4; DNA: TGCAGCGGGCGCACGGGGGGGAATGAAAAACTGTTTTTT; CDR3: CSGRTGGNEKLFF
V: TRBV29-1; D: TRBD2; size: .; J: TRBJ2-3; DNA: TGCAGCGTTGAACGGCTAGCGGGAGAGGCAGATACGCAGTATTTT; CDR3: CSVERLAGEADTQYF
V: TRBV10-3; D: TRBD1; size: .; J: TRBJ1-4; DNA: TGTGCCATCAGTGGGGACCGGGACAGAAATGAAAAACTGTTTTTT; CDR3: CAISGDRDRNEKLFF
V: TRBV20-1; D: .; size: many; J: TRBJ1-1; DNA: TGCAGTGCTAGCCCGGGAATAAACACTGAAGCTTTCTTT; CDR3: CSASPGINTEAFF
V: TRBV11-3; D: .; size: many; J: TRBJ1-1; DNA: TGTGCCAGCAGCTTAGATCTGTCAGGGGTTGCTGAAGCTTTCTTT; CDR3: CASSLDLSGVAEAFF
V: TRBV29-1; D: .; size: few; J: TRBJ1-3; DNA: TGCAGCGTTGAAGGAGGAGGGGGAAACACCATATATTTT; CDR3: CSVEGGGGNTIYF
V: TRBV29-1; D: TRBD2; size: .; J: TRBJ2-7; DNA: TGCAGCGTTGAGCGGGAGGGCCCTCGGGAGCAGTACTTC; CDR3: CSVEREGPREQYF
V: TRBV20-1; D: .; size: few; J: TRBJ2-3; DNA: TGCAGTGCTCCTTCATTCACAGATACGCAGTATTTT; CDR3: CSAPSFTDTQYF
V: TRBV18; D: TRBD2; size: .; J: TRBJ2-3; DNA: TGTGCCAGCTCACCGGGACTAGCAATGGATACGCAGTATTTT; CDR3: CASSPGLAMDTQYF
V: TRBV7-9; D: TRBD2; size: many; J: TRBJ2-7; DNA: TGTGCCAGCAGCGCCACTCGCGGGAGAGGACGCTACGAGCAGTACTTC; CDR3: CASSATRGRGRYEQYF
V: TRBV7-3; D: .; size: many; J: TRBJ2-4; DNA: TGTGCCGGGCCAGAGGGCTGCGGGCTTGGCAAAAACATTCAGTACTTC; CDR3: CAGPEGCGLGKNIQYF
V: TRBV11-2; D: .; size: many; J: TRBJ2-7; DNA: TGTGCCAGCAGTAGGAGCTCCTACGAGCAGTACTTC; CDR3: CASSRSSYEQYF
V: TRBV5-1; D: TRBD1; size: many; J: TRBJ1-1; DNA: TGCGCCAGCAGCCTCGAGACAGGGTCGAACACTGAAGCTTTCTTT; CDR3: CASSLETGSNTEAFF
V: TRBV27; D: TRBD2; size: many; J: TRBJ2-7; DNA: TGTGCCAGCAGTTTTTATAGCGGGAGAGGGGGCGAGCAGTACTTC; CDR3: CASSFYSGRGGEQYF
V: TRBV7-9; D: .; size: few; J: TRBJ2-2; DNA: TGTGCCAGCAGCTTAGCGACGGGGTTGAACACCGGGGAGCTGTTTTTT; CDR3: CASSLATGLNTGELFF
V: TRBV20-1; D: .; size: once; J: TRBJ2-7; DNA: TGCAGTGCTAGAGACCCACAGGGTTCCTACGAGCAGTACTTC; CDR3: CSARDPQGSYEQYF
V: TRBV7-7; D: .; size: .; J: TRBJ2-5; DNA: TGTGCTAGCAGCCCTAGTCGGACCCAGTACTTC; CDR3: CASSPSRTQYF
V: TRBV11-2; D: .; size: .; J: TRBJ2-1; DNA: TGTGCCAGCAGCGGTTCAGGCTTCGGGGGCTGGCAGTTCTTC; CDR3: CASSGSGFGGWQFF
V: TRBV12-3/TRBV12-4; D: TRBD2; size: many; J: TRBJ2-1; DNA: TGTGCCAGCAGCCGTAGCGGGGGTTACAATGAGCAGTTCTTC; CDR3: CASSRSGGYNEQFF
V: TRBV6-2/TRBV6-3; D: .; size: many; J: TRBJ2-1; DNA: TGTGCCAGCAGACCGATCTTGTCCTACAATGAGCAGTTCTTC; CDR3: CASRPILSYNEQFF
V: TRBV7-9; D: .; size: many; J: TRBJ2-2; DNA: TGTGCCAGCAGCTTGCCAGGGGTGTCCGGGGAGCTGTTTTTT; CDR3: CASSLPGVSGELFF
V: TRBV20-1; D: .; size: many; J: TRBJ1-5; DNA: TGCAGTGCTAGAGGGGGGGTTCAGCCCCAGCATTTT; CDR3: CSARGGVQPQHF
V: TRBV27; D: .; size: .; J: TRBJ1-6; DNA: TGTGCCAGCAGAGGGACGGAGGATTTCAGCTCCTATAATTCACCCCTCCACTTT; CDR3: CASRGTEDFSSYNSPLHF
V: TRBV29-1; D: TRBD1; size: many; J: TRBJ2-5; DNA: TGCAGCGTTCCTGACAGGGGAGAGACCCAGTACTTC; CDR3: CSVPDRGETQYF
V: TRBV29-1; D: TRBD2; size: .; J: TRBJ2-5; DNA: TGCAGCGTTGCCGGGACTAGCGGGCAAGAGACCCAGTACTTC; CDR3: CSVAGTSGQETQYF
V: TRBV29-1; D: TRBD1; size: many; J: TRBJ2-3; DNA: TGCAGCGTTGGGACAGGGAGCACAGATACGCAGTATTTT; CDR3: CSVGTGSTDTQYF
V: TRBV7-2; D: .; size: medium-sized; J: TRBJ1-1; DNA: TGTGCCAGCAGCTTAGTTCCGTTGAACACTGAAGCTTTCTTT; CDR3: CASSLVPLNTEAFF
V: TRBV29-1; D: TRBD1; size: few; J: TRBJ2-5; DNA: TGCAGCGTTTTTGACAGGGTCGGTGAGACCCAGTACTTC; CDR3: CSVFDRVGETQYF
V: TRBV7-3; D: .; size: many; J: TRBJ2-1; DNA: TGTGCCAGCAGCCCCGCTTTGGATGAGCAGTTCTTC; CDR3: CASSPALDEQFF